Here is one TCR beta chain with its context. Its antigen remains undetermined. In the germline V gene, CDR1 corresponds to SGHDT and CDR2 to YYEEEE. Including cysteine and phenylalanine, the CDR3 has 14 amino acids. No DNA was logged. From each donor, a roughly 2.3 ml peripheral blood sample was collected into PAXgene tubes and stored at -80 degrees C. Total RNA was isolated from whole blood with the PAXgene blood miRNA kit on an automated QIAcube, without T cell sorting. Peripheral blood from monozygotic twin pairs who were concordant or discordant for inflammatory bowel disease underwent deep TCRalpha and TCRbeta repertoire profiling using unique molecular barcoding. Smoking habits were recorded for all twin pairs, and each individual was classified as a current, former or never smoker. Libraries came from 5' RACE. Each TCR library was prepared from around 3,200 ng of total RNA. cDNA was synthesized with SMARTScribe reverse transcriptase in eight separate reactions per sample. During cDNA synthesis, template switching introduced unique molecular identifiers that contained a 6-nucleotide sample barcode. Two nested PCRs of about 17 and 10 cycles amplified the TCRalpha and TCRbeta cDNA, and bead purification followed each PCR. Before amplification, the cDNA was treated with uracil DNA-glycosylase and purified using the QIAquick PCR purification kit. The second PCR added Illumina TruSeq-compatible adapters along with sample-specific barcodes. TapeStation and Qubit were used to check library quality and concentration, and around 5.2 ng of each library went into the pool. Sequencing of the pooled libraries was done on an Illumina HiSeq2500 single-index Rapid Run using custom sequencing primers and 2 x 100 bp reads. Regarding the original processing steps: MiGEC version 1.2.6 was used for UMI-based consensus assembly to correct PCR and sequencing errors. MiXCR version 2.1.1 handled V(D)J alignment, clonotype assembly and CDR3 extraction. To normalise gene usage, clonotype sharing and MAIT/NKT TCR abundance, the analysis used the top 1000, 10 000 and 20 000 clonotypes per sample. After downsampling to 27 000 UMIs, diversity was calculated as the inverse Simpson index using the vegan R package. Paired Mann-Whitney U tests were applied to discordant twin pairs, and Benjamini-Hochberg correction was used for multiple testing. TCRdb reprocessed the public reads and reports one entry per CDR3 protein sequence, without DNA. These V and J calls derive from TCRdb rather than the authors' analysis. The sample has 160,000 or so distinct CDR3 sequences on record. 2.4% of the sample is in the top ten clones.

The sample comes from a study of monozygotic twins with inflammatory bowel disease (dated by TCRdb to between 2018 and 2020). In terms of the full investigation: A total of some 30 monozygotic twin pairs were included in the full study, comprising nine German pairs (four IBD-concordant, five IBD-discordant) and 19 IBD-discordant Danish pairs. The search for disease-associated traits relied mainly on comparing, within discordant pairs, IBD patients with their genetically identical healthy co-twins. Each individual had, on average, about 151 000 unique TCRalpha sequences and 181 000 unique TCRbeta sequences available for analysis.

The paper's findings and limits, for the study overall: IBD patients shared fewer clonotypes with other individuals than healthy twins did, most markedly in patients showing signs of disease activity. Differing immunosuppressive treatments among patients may have added background noise and inter-individual variability to the repertoires. The analysis was unable to tell different T cell subtypes apart. No single strong signal or clonotype linked to IBD turned up in the results, so the idea that one exists was not supported. A decrease in TCRbeta repertoire diversity, as measured by inverse Simpson index, was observed in IBD patients compared with their healthy co-twins. Repertoire similarity did not differ between concordant and discordant twins, which could be due to limited statistical power.

The chain links TRBV5-6 with TRBJ1-2; TCRdb lists TRBD1, though no DNA is available to test this call. Sequences were obtained from blood. The receptor was isolated from a human donor with ulcerative colitis or Crohn's disease, or a healthy co-twin of an affected twin (not recorded which). The CDR3 in this case is CASSPETGGYGYTF.